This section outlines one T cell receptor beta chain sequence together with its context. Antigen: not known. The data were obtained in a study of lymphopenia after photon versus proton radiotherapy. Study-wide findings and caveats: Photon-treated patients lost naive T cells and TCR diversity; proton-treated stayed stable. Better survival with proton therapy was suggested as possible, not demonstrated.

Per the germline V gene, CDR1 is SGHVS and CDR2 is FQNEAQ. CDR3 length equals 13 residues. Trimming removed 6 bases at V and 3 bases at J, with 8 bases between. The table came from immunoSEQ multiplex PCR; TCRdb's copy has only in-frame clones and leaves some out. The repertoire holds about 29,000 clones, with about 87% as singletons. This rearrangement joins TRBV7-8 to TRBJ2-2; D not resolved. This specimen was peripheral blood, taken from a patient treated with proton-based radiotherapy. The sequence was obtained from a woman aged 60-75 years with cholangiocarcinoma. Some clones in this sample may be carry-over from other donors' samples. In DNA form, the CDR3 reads TGTGCCAGCAGTTTTTCGGACACCGGGGAGCTGTTTTTT. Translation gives CASSFSDTGELFF.